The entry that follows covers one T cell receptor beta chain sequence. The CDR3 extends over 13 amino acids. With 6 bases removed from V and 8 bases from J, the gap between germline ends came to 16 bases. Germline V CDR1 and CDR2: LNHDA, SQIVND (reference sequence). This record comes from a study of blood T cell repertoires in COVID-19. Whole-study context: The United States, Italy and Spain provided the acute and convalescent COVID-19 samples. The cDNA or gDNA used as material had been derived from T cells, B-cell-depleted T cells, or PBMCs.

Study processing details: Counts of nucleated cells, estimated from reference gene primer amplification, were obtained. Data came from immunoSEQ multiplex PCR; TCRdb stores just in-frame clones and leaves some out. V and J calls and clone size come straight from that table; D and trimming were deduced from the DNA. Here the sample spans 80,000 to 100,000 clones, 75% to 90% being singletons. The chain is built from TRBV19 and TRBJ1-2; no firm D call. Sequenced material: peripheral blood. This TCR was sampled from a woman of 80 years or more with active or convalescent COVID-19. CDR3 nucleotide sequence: TGTGCCAGTAGAGCCGCTTCTTCGGGAGGCTACACCTTC. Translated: CASRAASSGGYTF.